This T cell receptor (beta chain) was obtained from a study of response to subunit inactivated influenza vaccine. TCRdb reprocessed the RT-PCR reads with MiXCR, giving one entry per CDR3 protein. This sample has approximately 520,000 distinct CDR3 sequences, with more than 15% found just once. The CDR3 extends over 14 amino acids. Germline CDR1 and CDR2: SGHRS and YFSETQ. V was clipped by 4 bases and J by 8 bases; unmatched bases: 7. The sequencing here drew on CD4+ T cells sorted from PBMCs, taken roughly 24 months after vaccination. This sequence joins TRBV5-1 and TRBJ2-1; 9 bases match TRBD1. This receptor was identified in a man aged 45 to 70 who received an inactivated influenza vaccine. The CDR3 loop is CASSTGGRSHEQFF. Written as DNA, the CDR3 is TGCGCCAGCAGCACAGGGGGCAGGTCCCATGAGCAGTTCTTC. Drawing the rest from reference TRBV5-1 and TRBJ2-1, the complete variable domain is KAGVTQTPRYLIKTRGQQVTLSCSPISGHRSVSWYQQTPGQGLQFLFEYFSETQRNKGNFPGRFSGRQFSNSRSEMNVSTLELGDSALYLCASSTGGRSHEQFFGPGTRLTVL.